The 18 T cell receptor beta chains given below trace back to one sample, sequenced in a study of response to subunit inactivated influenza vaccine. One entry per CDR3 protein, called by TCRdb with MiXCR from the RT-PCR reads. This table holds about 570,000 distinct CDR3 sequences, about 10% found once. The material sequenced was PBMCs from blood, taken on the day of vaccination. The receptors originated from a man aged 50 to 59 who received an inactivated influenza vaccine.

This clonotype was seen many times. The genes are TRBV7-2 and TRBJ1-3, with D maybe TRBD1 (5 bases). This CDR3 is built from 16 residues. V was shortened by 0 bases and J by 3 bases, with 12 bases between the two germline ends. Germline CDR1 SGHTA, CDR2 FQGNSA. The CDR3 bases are TGTGCCAGCAGCTTAGCGTCGGGGGTCGATGGAAACACCATATATTTT. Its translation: CASSLASGVDGNTIYF.

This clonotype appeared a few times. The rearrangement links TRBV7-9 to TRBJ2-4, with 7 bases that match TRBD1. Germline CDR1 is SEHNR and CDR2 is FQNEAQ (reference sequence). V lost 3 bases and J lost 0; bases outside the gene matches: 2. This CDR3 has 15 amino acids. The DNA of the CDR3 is TGTGCCAGCAGCTTCACAGGGGTAGCCAAAAACATTCAGTACTTC. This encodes CASSFTGVAKNIQYF.

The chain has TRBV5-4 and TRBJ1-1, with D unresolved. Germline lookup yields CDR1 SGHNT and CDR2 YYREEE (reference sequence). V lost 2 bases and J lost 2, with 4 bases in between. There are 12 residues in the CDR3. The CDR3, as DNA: TGTGCCAGCAGCTTCAAAAACACTGAAGCTTTCTTT. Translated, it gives CASSFKNTEAFF.

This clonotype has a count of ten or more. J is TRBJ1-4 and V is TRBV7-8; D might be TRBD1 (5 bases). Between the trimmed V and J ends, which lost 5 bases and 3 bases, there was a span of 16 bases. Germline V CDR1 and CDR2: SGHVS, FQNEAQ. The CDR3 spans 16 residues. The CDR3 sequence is CASSLVGGWPNEKLFF. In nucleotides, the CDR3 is TGTGCCAGCAGCCTGGTGGGGGGATGGCCTAATGAAAAACTGTTTTTT.

CDR3 sequence reads: CSVEPPMGQGYNEQFF. As DNA, the CDR3 is TGCAGCGTTGAGCCCCCAATGGGACAGGGGTACAATGAGCAGTTCTTC. This chain links TRBV29-1 with TRBJ2-1; TRBD1 matches 10 bases. This CDR3 has 16 residues. Germline values: CDR1 SQVTM, CDR2 ANQGSEA. V dropped 3 bases and J dropped 4; count of bases not matched to a gene: 9.

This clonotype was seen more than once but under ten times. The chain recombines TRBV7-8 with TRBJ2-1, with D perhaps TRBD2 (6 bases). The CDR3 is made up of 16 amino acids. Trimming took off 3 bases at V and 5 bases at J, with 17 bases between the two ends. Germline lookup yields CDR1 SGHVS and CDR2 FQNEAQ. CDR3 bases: TGTGCCAGCAGCTTCTACGGGCGGACTACCAACAATGAGCAGTTCTTC. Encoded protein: CASSFYGRTTNNEQFF.

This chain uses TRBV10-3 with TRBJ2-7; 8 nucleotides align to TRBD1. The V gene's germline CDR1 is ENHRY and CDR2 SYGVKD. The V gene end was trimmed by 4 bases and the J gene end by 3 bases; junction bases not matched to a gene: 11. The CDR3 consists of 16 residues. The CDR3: CAISGIGTGRYYEQYF. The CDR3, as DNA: TGTGCCATCAGTGGTATTGGGACAGGCCGGTACTACGAGCAGTACTTC.

CDR3 nucleotides: TGTGCCAGCAGTTACTCGAGTCCCCGAAATTACAATGAGCAGTTCTTC. Its protein is CASSYSSPRNYNEQFF. This rearrangement joins TRBV6-5 to TRBJ2-1; the D is unclear. The CDR3 extends over 16 amino acids. V gave up 0 bases and J gave up 4 bases, with 13 bases separating them. Germline V gene data show CDR1 as MNHEY and CDR2 as SVGAGI.

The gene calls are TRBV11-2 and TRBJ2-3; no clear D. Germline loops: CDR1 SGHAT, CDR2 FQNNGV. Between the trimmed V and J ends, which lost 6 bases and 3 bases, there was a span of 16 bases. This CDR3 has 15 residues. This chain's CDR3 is CASRPPGVPTDTQYF. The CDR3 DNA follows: TGTGCCAGCAGGCCCCCAGGCGTTCCAACAGATACGCAGTATTTT.

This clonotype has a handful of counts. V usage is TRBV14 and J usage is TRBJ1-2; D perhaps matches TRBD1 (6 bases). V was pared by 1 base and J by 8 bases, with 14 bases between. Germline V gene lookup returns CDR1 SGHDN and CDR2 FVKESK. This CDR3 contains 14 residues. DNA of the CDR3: TGTGCCAGCAGCCAAGCGGGGGCGCTTGGAGGCTACACCTTC. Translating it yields CASSQAGALGGYTF.

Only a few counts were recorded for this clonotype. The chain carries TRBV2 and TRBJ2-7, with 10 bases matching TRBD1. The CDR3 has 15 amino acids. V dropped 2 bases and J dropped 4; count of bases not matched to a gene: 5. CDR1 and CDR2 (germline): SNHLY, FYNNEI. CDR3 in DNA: TGTGCCAGCAGTGAAATAAGGACAGGGGGTTACGAGCAGTACTTC. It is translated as CASSEIRTGGYEQYF.

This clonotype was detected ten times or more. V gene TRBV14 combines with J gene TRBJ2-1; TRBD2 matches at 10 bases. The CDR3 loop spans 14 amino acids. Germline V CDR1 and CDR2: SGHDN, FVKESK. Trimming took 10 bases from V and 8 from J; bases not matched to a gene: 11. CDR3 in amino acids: CATDSGGIVDEQFF. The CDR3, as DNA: TGTGCCACCGATAGCGGGGGGATTGTAGATGAGCAGTTCTTC.

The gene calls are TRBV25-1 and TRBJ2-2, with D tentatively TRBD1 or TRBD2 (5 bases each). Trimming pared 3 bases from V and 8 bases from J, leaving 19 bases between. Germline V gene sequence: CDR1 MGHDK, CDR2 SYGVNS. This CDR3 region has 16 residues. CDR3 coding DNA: TGTGCCAGCAGTGACCCACCCTCCTCCTGGGGGGGGGAGCTGTTTTTT. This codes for CASSDPPSSWGGELFF.

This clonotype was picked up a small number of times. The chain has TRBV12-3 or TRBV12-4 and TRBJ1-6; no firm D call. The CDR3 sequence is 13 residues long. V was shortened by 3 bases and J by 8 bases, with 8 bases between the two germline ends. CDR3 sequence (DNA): TGTGCCAGCAGTTTGCGGGGTTATTCACCCCTCCACTTT. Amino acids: CASSLRGYSPLHF.

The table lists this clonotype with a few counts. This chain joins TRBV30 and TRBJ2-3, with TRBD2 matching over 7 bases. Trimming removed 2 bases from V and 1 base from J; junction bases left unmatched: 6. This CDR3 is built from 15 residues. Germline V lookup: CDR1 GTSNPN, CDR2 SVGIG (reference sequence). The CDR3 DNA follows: TGTGCCTGGAGTTATGGCGGGAGAGGCACAGATACGCAGTATTTT. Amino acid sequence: CAWSYGGRGTDTQYF.

The CDR3 protein is CASSQDPEQGDIQYF. CDR3 in DNA: TGTGCCAGCAGCCAAGATCCCGAACAGGGGGACATTCAGTACTTC. This chain links TRBV4-2 with TRBJ2-4, with TRBD1 matching 8 bases. With V trimmed by 0 bases and J by 8 bases, 6 bases remained unmatched. CDR3 length: 15 amino acids. Looked up from germline, CDR1 is LGHNA and CDR2 is YNFKEQ.

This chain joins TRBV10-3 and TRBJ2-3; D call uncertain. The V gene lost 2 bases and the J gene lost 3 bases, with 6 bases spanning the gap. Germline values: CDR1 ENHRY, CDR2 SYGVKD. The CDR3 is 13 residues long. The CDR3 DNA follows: TGTGCCATCAGTGAGGAGTTTACAGATACGCAGTATTTT. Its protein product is CAISEEFTDTQYF.

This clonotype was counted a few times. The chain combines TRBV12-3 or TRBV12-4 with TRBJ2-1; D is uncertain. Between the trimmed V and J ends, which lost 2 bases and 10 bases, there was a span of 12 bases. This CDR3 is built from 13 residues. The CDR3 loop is CASSLSPPAEQFF. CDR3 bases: TGTGCCAGCAGTTTAAGCCCCCCTGCGGAGCAGTTCTTC.